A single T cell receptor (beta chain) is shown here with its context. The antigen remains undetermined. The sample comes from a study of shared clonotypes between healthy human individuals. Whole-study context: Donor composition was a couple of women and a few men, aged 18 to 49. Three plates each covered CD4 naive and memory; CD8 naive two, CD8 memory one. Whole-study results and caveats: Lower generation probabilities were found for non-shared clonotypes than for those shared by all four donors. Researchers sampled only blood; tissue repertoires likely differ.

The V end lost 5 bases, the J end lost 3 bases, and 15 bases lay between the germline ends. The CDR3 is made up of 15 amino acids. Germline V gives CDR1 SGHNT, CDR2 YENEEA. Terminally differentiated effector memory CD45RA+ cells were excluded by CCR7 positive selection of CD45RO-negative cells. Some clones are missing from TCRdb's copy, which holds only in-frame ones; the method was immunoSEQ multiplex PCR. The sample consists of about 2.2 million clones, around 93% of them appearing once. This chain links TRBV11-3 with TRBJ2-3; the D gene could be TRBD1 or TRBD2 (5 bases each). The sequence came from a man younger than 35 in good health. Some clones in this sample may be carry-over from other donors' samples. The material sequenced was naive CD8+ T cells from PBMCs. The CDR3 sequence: CASSHRDGATDTQYF. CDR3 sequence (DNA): TGTGCCAGCAGCCACCGGGATGGGGCTACAGATACGCAGTATTTT.